These 20 T cell receptor beta chains were all obtained from the same sample, sequenced in a study of vaccination and CD4 T cells after COVID-19. Cultured CD4+ T-cell DNA underwent Oncomine TCR Beta short-read sequencing. From the PCR reads, TCRdb called clonotypes with MiXCR, one entry per CDR3 protein. The sample lists 22,000 or so distinct CDR3 sequences; roughly 33% were seen once. For these TCRs, the target antigens are not known. Stated treatment: roughly 10-day PBMC culture with coronavirus spike peptide pools or control peptides (ViraFEST assay). Sequencing was carried out using cultured CD4+ T cells from blood. These receptors all come from a human donor with COVID-19.

The CDR3 loop is CATSSTNGTREKLFF. As DNA, the CDR3 is TGTGCCACCAGCAGCACCAACGGGACTCGAGAAAAACTGTTTTTT. The chain couples TRBV15 to TRBJ1-4, with D possibly being TRBD1 (5 bases). The V gene lost 3 bases and the J gene lost 8 bases, with 16 bases spanning the gap. Germline CDR1 and CDR2: LNHNV and YYDKDF (reference sequence). This CDR3 is 15 amino acids long.

This chain joins TRBV11-2 and TRBJ2-5; the D gene is possibly TRBD2 (7 bases). The CDR3 totals 14 residues. CDR1 and CDR2 (germline): SGHAT, FQNNGV. V lost 5 bases and J 4 bases, leaving 14 bases between the germline ends. DNA for the CDR3: TGTGCCAGCAGCATAAGCGCGGGGGCAGAGACCCAGTACTTC. It encodes CASSISAGAETQYF.

V gene TRBV5-1 combines with J gene TRBJ1-5, with D possibly being TRBD1 (5 bases). Germline V CDR1 and CDR2: SGHRS, YFSETQ. The CDR3 runs 15 residues. V lost 0 bases and J lost 2, with 9 bases in between. The CDR3: CASSLDGGGNQPQHF. Here the CDR3 DNA reads TGCGCCAGCAGCTTGGATGGGGGTGGCAATCAGCCCCAGCATTTT.

This clonotype was picked up a small number of times. V usage is TRBV20-1 and J usage is TRBJ2-3, with a possible D match to TRBD1 (5 bases). The length of the CDR3 is 14 residues. CDR1 is DFQATT, CDR2 SNEGSKA, per germline (reference sequence). The V end lost 0 bases, the J end lost 9 bases, and 16 bases lay between the germline ends. This CDR3 is CSARDRAVGRTQYF. CDR3 coding DNA: TGCAGTGCTAGAGATCGGGCCGTGGGGCGAACGCAGTATTTT.

This clonotype showed up just a few times. This rearrangement joins TRBV6-1 to TRBJ1-2; D is perhaps TRBD1 (6 bases). The CDR3 extends over 14 amino acids. CDR1 MNHNS and CDR2 SASEGT come from the germline V gene. V lost 3 bases, J lost 8 bases, and 16 bases lay in between. The CDR3 sequence: CASSEDTGRVGYTF. In DNA form, the CDR3 reads TGTGCCAGCAGTGAGGACACAGGGCGAGTCGGCTACACCTTC.

The chain joins TRBV18 to TRBJ1-1; D not certain. This CDR3 has 14 residues. Germline loops: CDR1 KGHSH, CDR2 LQKENI. V gave up 6 bases and J gave up 1 base, with 12 bases separating them. The CDR3 protein is CASSPPRPNTEAFF. Written as DNA, the CDR3 is TGTGCCAGCTCCCCCCCCCGACCGAACACTGAAGCTTTCTTT.

A few counts support this clonotype. The genes are TRBV6-5 and TRBJ2-2; D not resolved. Trimming shortened V by 0 bases and J by 0 bases, and 8 bases separated the two germline ends. There are 16 residues in the CDR3. Germline loops: CDR1 MNHEY, CDR2 SVGAGI. The CDR3 DNA reads TGTGCCAGCAGTTACTCGAGGCGTACGAACACCGGGGAGCTGTTTTTT. Translated, it gives CASSYSRRTNTGELFF.

The genes are TRBV21-1 and TRBJ2-1; TRBD2 is the table's D call, not checked against the DNA. TRBV21-1 is listed as a pseudogene. The CDR3 contains 16 residues. The DNA for the CDR3 is TGTGCCAGCAGCAAAGAACGCGGGGGGGCCTACAATGAGCAGTTCTTC. This translates into CASSKERGGAYNEQFF.

The V and J genes are TRBV20-1 and TRBJ1-1; 7 bases match TRBD1. Germline-derived CDR1 and CDR2 are DFQATT and SNEGSKA (reference sequence). The CDR3 is made up of 14 amino acids. V lost 4 bases to trimming and J lost 3 bases; unmatched junction nucleotides: 8. CDR3 coding DNA: TGCAGTGCTAAAAGACAGGGACAGTACACTGAAGCTTTCTTT. The encoded protein is CSAKRQGQYTEAFF.

CDR3 DNA sequence: TGTGCCAGCCTGGGGGACAGGGACGGCTCACCCCTCCACTTT. Protein product: CASLGDRDGSPLHF. The chain carries TRBV6-4 and TRBJ1-6; 9 nucleotides agree with TRBD1. The germline CDR1 and CDR2 sequences are MRHNA and SNTAGT. V trimming: 8 bases; J trimming: 10 bases; junction bases outside the gene matches: 9. The CDR3 covers 14 residues.

The chain's CDR3 is CAISPGQGITDTQYF. For the CDR3, the DNA is TGTGCCATTTCCCCGGGACAGGGGATTACAGATACGCAGTATTTT. V is TRBV10-3 and J is TRBJ2-3; 10 bases align to TRBD1. CDR3 length: 15 residues. Unmatched junction bases numbered 9, after V lost 9 bases and J lost 3 bases. Germline V lookup: CDR1 ENHRY, CDR2 SYGVKD.

This clonotype was picked up a small number of times. The gene calls are TRBV6-1 and TRBJ1-1; tentative D call: TRBD1 (6 bases). This CDR3 has 14 residues. Trimming took 7 bases from V and 1 from J, leaving 13 bases between them. Germline V lookup: CDR1 MNHNS, CDR2 SASEGT. The CDR3: CASKNRGENTEAFF. CDR3 nucleotide sequence: TGTGCCAGCAAGAATAGGGGGGAGAACACTGAAGCTTTCTTT.

In this sample, this clonotype turned up a few times. This chain uses TRBV7-3 with TRBJ1-3, with D maybe TRBD1 (5 bases). CDR1 and CDR2 from the germline V gene are SGHTA and FQGTGA. V shed 4 bases and J shed 4 bases, with 8 bases lying between them. This CDR3 comprises 13 residues. The CDR3: CASSWGRGNTIYF. In nucleotides, the CDR3 is TGTGCCAGCAGCTGGGGACGAGGAAACACCATATATTTT.

The V call is TRBV2, the J call TRBJ2-7; 7 bases are shared with TRBD1. V lost 9 bases, J lost 2 bases, and 7 bases stayed unmatched. Germline V gives CDR1 SNHLY, CDR2 FYNNEI. CDR3 length: 13 residues. For the CDR3, the DNA is TGTGCCAGTCTCCGGGACAGTCCCTACGAGCAGTACTTC. Translating gives CASLRDSPYEQYF.

The CDR3 sequence: CSVDPGGTEAFF. As DNA, the CDR3 is TGCAGCGTTGACCCAGGGGGCACTGAAGCTTTCTTT. This rearrangement joins TRBV29-1 to TRBJ1-1; 7 nucleotides line up with TRBD1. The CDR3 length is 12 residues. CDR1 is SQVTM, CDR2 ANQGSEA, per germline. V was clipped by 3 bases and J by 4 bases; unmatched bases: 2.

The chain employs TRBV5-1 and TRBJ2-5; 7 bases are shared with TRBD2. Germline CDR1 SGHRS, CDR2 YFSETQ. The CDR3 contains 14 residues. The junction had 5 bases not matched to a gene; V was cut back by 1 base and J by 5 bases. The chain's CDR3 is CASSLWGGRETQYF. CDR3 in DNA: TGCGCCAGCAGCTTGTGGGGGGGTCGTGAGACCCAGTACTTC.

V gene TRBV19 combines with J gene TRBJ1-1; D might be TRBD1 (6 bases). The CDR3 length is 14 residues. With 1 base removed from V and 5 bases from J, the gap between germline ends came to 11 bases. CDR1 LNHDA and CDR2 SQIVND come from the germline V gene (reference sequence). The CDR3 loop is CASSIVGAGTEAFF. CDR3 DNA: TGTGCCAGTAGTATAGTGGGGGCTGGGACTGAAGCTTTCTTT.

V usage is TRBV20-1 and J usage is TRBJ2-3; the D is unclear. The CDR3 is made up of 10 amino acids. V lost 4 bases and J 4 bases, leaving 3 bases between the germline ends. CDR1 is DFQATT, CDR2 SNEGSKA, per germline (reference sequence). The CDR3 is CSAKSDTQYF. The DNA of the CDR3 is TGCAGTGCTAAGTCAGATACGCAGTATTTT.

The rearrangement joins TRBV5-1 to TRBJ1-5; D is ambiguous. The CDR3 sequence is 14 residues long. Germline CDR1 and CDR2: SGHRS and YFSETQ. Trimming removed 0 bases from V and 9 bases from J, with 13 bases in between. CDR3 sequence (DNA): TGCGCCAGCAGCTTGGACCCTCCCGGTTCGCCCCAGCATTTT. This codes for CASSLDPPGSPQHF.

The genes are TRBV5-6 and TRBJ2-7, with D hard to call. CDR1 and CDR2 from the germline V gene are SGHDT and YYEEEE. The V gene lost 2 bases and the J gene lost 2 bases, with 23 bases spanning the gap. This CDR3 region has 18 residues. The CDR3 spells CASSLFTHRASGPYEQYF. The DNA of the CDR3 is TGTGCCAGCAGCTTATTTACCCACAGAGCCTCGGGCCCCTACGAGCAGTACTTC. The whole variable domain, filled in from reference TRBV5-6 and TRBJ2-7, reads DAGVTQSPTHLIKTRGQQVTLRCSPKSGHDTVSWYQQALGQGPQFIFQYYEEEERQRGNFPDRFSGHQFPNYSSELNVNALLLGDSALYLCASSLFTHRASGPYEQYFGPGTRLTVT.